Below, 4 T cell receptor beta chains from the same sample are listed, as sequenced in a study of response to subunit inactivated influenza vaccine. TCRdb redid the calling of the RT-PCR reads with MiXCR, one entry per CDR3 protein. The data hold about 520,000 distinct CDR3 sequences, with roughly 23% observed a single time. The source material was CD4+ T cells sorted from PBMCs, sampled around 5 days after vaccination. The receptors stem from a man in his fifties or sixties who received an inactivated influenza vaccine.

The chain carries TRBV6-2 or TRBV6-3 and TRBJ2-7; tentatively, D is TRBD2 (6 bases). Trimming took off 0 bases at V and 3 bases at J, with 18 bases between the two ends. CDR1 is MNHEY, CDR2 SVGEGT, per germline. This CDR3 is built from 17 residues. The CDR3 is CASSYSNLATGVYEQYF. The CDR3 coding sequence is TGTGCCAGCAGTTACTCGAACCTTGCGACGGGAGTCTACGAGCAGTACTTC.

This clonotype was detected a few times. J is TRBJ2-3 and V is TRBV6-5, with D unresolved. The CDR3 consists of 15 residues. Germline CDR1 is MNHEY and CDR2 is SVGAGI. V was trimmed by 0 bases and J by 4 bases, leaving 11 bases between them. DNA of the CDR3: TGTGCCAGCAGTTACTCTAGGTCGGAACCAGATACGCAGTATTTT. This translates into CASSYSRSEPDTQYF.

This clonotype was detected many times. This chain connects TRBV15 to TRBJ1-6; the match to TRBD1 covers 8 bases. Per the germline V gene, CDR1 is LNHNV and CDR2 is YYDKDF (reference sequence). The CDR3 covers 12 residues. Trimming at V came to 1 base and at J to 13 bases, leaving 0 bases not matched to a gene. DNA of the CDR3: TGTGCCACCAGCAGAGGGACAGGGCCCCTCCACTTT. This translates into CATSRGTGPLHF.

The chain uses TRBV9 and TRBJ2-7; no clear D. The V gene lost 0 bases and the J gene lost 0 bases, with 7 bases spanning the gap. Germline loops: CDR1 SGDLS, CDR2 YYNGEE. This CDR3 is 14 amino acids long. The CDR3 is CASSVDYLSYEQYF. Here the CDR3 DNA reads TGTGCCAGCAGCGTAGACTACCTCTCCTACGAGCAGTACTTC.